The TCR beta chain described here comes from a study of T cell clones after liver transplantation. Study in general: Tolerant meant at least one year fully off immunosuppression without liver enzymes above twice normal. Samples came pre-transplant, pre-randomization before withdrawal, and post-randomization after withdrawal ended. The study, taken as a whole, reports: These preliminary findings come from unstandardized post-transplant sampling times. A larger donor-reactive than third-party decline suggested partial antigen-specific deletion.

Clones were sequenced by immunoSEQ multiplex PCR, and TCRdb holds only the in-frame ones, with some missing. The profile shows about 75,000 clones, 80% to 90% of them singletons. The V gene lost 5 bases and the J gene lost 0 bases, with 11 bases spanning the gap. Per germline, CDR1 SGHTA and CDR2 FQGNSA. CDR3 length: 16 residues. As to this clone: Its antigen is not identified.

This clonotype was obtained from a human patient who received a liver transplant. Some T cells may be the graft donor's. This sequence joins TRBV7-2 and TRBJ1-6; D is uncertain. Sequencing used CD4+ T cells from blood, obtained about 50 months after liver transplant. The DNA for the CDR3 is TGTGCCAGCAGCCGTGGCGGGAGCTCCTATAATTCACCCCTCCACTTT. Protein product: CASSRGGSSYNSPLHF.